The clone carrying this TCR beta chain was found once. Its specificity is unknown. This sample was taken from a study of T-cell memory formation after mild COVID-19. Findings and caveats of the study: While clones contracting from day 15 to 85 were balanced between CD4 and CD8, later expanders leaned CD4+. For second-wave clones that peaked at day 37, SARS-CoV-2 specificity went unverified.

This CDR3 has 15 amino acids. Germline V lookup: CDR1 SGDLS, CDR2 YYNGEE. Trimming cost V 4 bases and J 4 bases; bases outside gene matches: 9. TCRdb re-analysed the 5' RACE reads in MiXCR, keeping a single row per CDR3 protein. The sample lists 15,000 or so distinct CDR3 sequences, 20% to 25% occurring once. The V gene is TRBV9, the J gene TRBJ2-3, with 7 bases identical to TRBD2. This TCR came from a young man who had mild COVID-19 (a few samples of this study predate the infection). Cell type and time point are not known. Material for sequencing was PBMCs or a T cell subset sorted from them (not recorded which). The CDR3 nucleotides read TGTGCCAGCAGCCCGGGGGGTTCCCTCCCAGATACGCAGTATTTT. Protein: CASSPGGSLPDTQYF.